The 5 T cell receptor beta chains below come from one sample, sequenced in a study of low-dose radiotherapy and immunotherapy resistance in tumors. Gene-specific TRAV and TRBV primers were used for first-strand cDNA, covering alpha and beta chains. Both a constant-region primer and a V-primer adapter served to amplify TCRs across roughly 20 PCR cycles. TCRdb used MiXCR to reprocess the reads, holding one entry per CDR3 protein. The table records about 9,800 distinct CDR3 sequences, around 80% of them present only once. The receptors originated from a human donor with advanced metastatic prostate, ovarian, gallbladder or colorectal cancer (not recorded which). This table probably holds off-target reads from a library built for another chain.

This clonotype was counted only a few times. At one of its ends the junction is not consistent with the germline gene, which may arise from a read error. The chain is built from TRBV28 and TRBJ2-1; 13 bases agree with TRBD2. The CDR3 runs to 15 residues. Germline CDR1 MDHEN, CDR2 SYDVKM. The CDR3 is CASSLIGTSGTSQVF. DNA for the CDR3: TGTGCCAGCAGTTTGATAGGGACTAGCGGGACCTCACAGGTCTTC. Variable domain in full (rest from reference TRBV28 and TRBJ2-1): DVKVTQSSRYLVKRTGEKVFLECVQDMDHENMFWYRQDPGLGLRLIYFSYDVKMKEKGDIPEGYSVSREKKERFSLILESASTNQTSMYLCASSLIGTSGTSQVFGPGTRLTVL.

V is TRBV4-1 and J is TRBJ2-5; 14 positions match TRBD2. The V segment lost 4 bases and the J segment 4 bases; nucleotides outside the gene matches: 5. In germline, CDR1 is MGHRA, CDR2 YSYEKL. The CDR3 is 16 amino acids. The CDR3 nucleotides are TGCGCCAGCAGCCTCGGACTAGCGGGAGGCACAGAGACCCAGTACTTC. Encoded protein: CASSLGLAGGTETQYF.

The rearrangement joins TRBV7-2 to TRBJ1-4, with TRBD1 identical over 9 bases. V shed 5 bases, J shed 7 bases, and the junction held 2 bases outside the gene matches. Germline lookup yields CDR1 SGHTA and CDR2 FQGNSA. The CDR3 length is 13 residues. CDR3 residues: CASSVTGGEKLFF. In nucleotides, the CDR3 is TGTGCCAGCAGCGTGACAGGGGGTGAAAAACTGTTTTTT. Full variable domain (rest looked up from reference TRBV7-2 and TRBJ1-4): GAGVSQSPSNKVTEKGKDVELRCDPISGHTALYWYRQSLGQGLEFLIYFQGNSAPDKSGLPSDRFSAERTGGSVSTLTIQRTQQEDSAVYLCASSVTGGEKLFFGSGTQLSVL.

The DNA for the CDR3 is TGTGCCAGCAGTTACTCATGGACTAGCGGGAGTCTGTACGAGCAGTACTTC. As protein: CASSYSWTSGSLYEQYF. The chain uses TRBV6-8 and TRBJ2-7, with TRBD2 identical over 13 bases. The CDR3 length is 17 residues. Germline CDR1 and CDR2: MNHGY and SAAAGT. Trimming cost V 0 bases and J 4 bases; bases outside gene matches: 6.

The chain has TRBV28 and TRBJ2-2; D is perhaps TRBD2 (6 bases). Trimming cost V 6 bases and J 4 bases, with 18 bases left between them. CDR1 is MDHEN and CDR2 is SYDVKM in the germline V gene. CDR3 length: 16 amino acids. CDR3 sequence reads: CASSPPGSGVTGELFF. CDR3 nucleotides: TGTGCCAGCAGCCCACCGGGTAGCGGAGTCACCGGGGAGCTGTTTTTT.